Listed below are T cell receptor beta chains from one sample, sequenced in a study of shared clonotypes between healthy human individuals. Method: immunoSEQ multiplex PCR; TCRdb's copy keeps in-frame clones and lacks some. The profile shows over 2 million clones, 92% of them singletons. The sample comprised naive CD4+ T cells from PBMCs. The receptor source for this set is a man between 18 and 29 years old in good health. Some clones in this sample may be carry-over from other donors' samples. Each CDR3 is given with its conserved first and last residue. Each record gives: J gene, V gene, clone size, D gene, CDR3 protein, CDR3 DNA. A D gene is named only where the DNA matches it firmly. Expanded clones are given a class, and other clones once, few, many or no size at all.

TRBJ1-3	TRBV28	-	TRBD1	CASSSTGTAYGNTIYF	TGTGCCAGCAGTTCCACCGGGACAGCCTATGGAAACACCATATATTTT
TRBJ2-7	TRBV7-9	-	-	CASSRTSGYEQYF	TGTGCCAGCAGCCGCACCTCGGGGTACGAGCAGTACTTC
TRBJ2-2	TRBV7-2	once	TRBD2	CASSLGGRRPGELFF	TGTGCCAGCAGCTTGGGAGGGAGAAGGCCCGGGGAGCTGTTTTTT
TRBJ2-7	TRBV5-4	once	-	CASSYQGPFSYEQYF	TGTGCCAGCAGCTACCAGGGGCCTTTTTCTTACGAGCAGTACTTC
TRBJ2-7	TRBV30	-	-	CAWTHGGASYEQYF	TGTGCCTGGACCCACGGGGGCGCGAGTTACGAGCAGTACTTC
TRBJ2-1	TRBV29-1	-	TRBD1	CSGGGQGVYNEQFF	TGCAGCGGTGGGGGACAGGGGGTCTACAATGAGCAGTTCTTC
TRBJ1-4	TRBV4-1	-	-	CASSQGSRGEKLFF	TGCGCCAGCAGCCAAGGCAGCCGAGGGGAAAAACTGTTTTTT
TRBJ1-3	TRBV5-1	once	-	CASSLGMAGNTIYF	TGCGCCAGCAGCTTGGGGATGGCTGGAAACACCATATATTTT
TRBJ2-1	TRBV11-3	-	-	CASSLGAYNEQFF	TGTGCCAGCAGCTTAGGGGCTTACAATGAGCAGTTCTTC
TRBJ2-1	TRBV6-5	once	-	CASSYRGVSNEQFF	TGTGCCAGCAGTTACCGGGGAGTGAGCAATGAGCAGTTCTTC
TRBJ1-5	TRBV15	-	-	CATSRGGRDNQPQHF	TGTGCCACCAGCAGAGGGGGACGGGACAATCAGCCCCAGCATTTT
TRBJ1-3	TRBV6-1	-	-	CASSVEAVYLSGNTIYF	TGTGCCAGCAGTGTAGAGGCAGTCTATCTCTCTGGAAACACCATATATTTT
TRBJ2-6	TRBV7-3	-	-	CASSRRGAVSGANVLTF	TGTGCCAGCAGCCGGAGAGGTGCGGTCTCTGGGGCCAACGTCCTGACTTTC
TRBJ2-3	TRBV7-2	-	TRBD2	CASSPRTSGSSTDTQYF	TGTGCCAGCAGCCCTCGGACTAGCGGGAGCTCCACAGATACGCAGTATTTT
TRBJ2-2	TRBV7-6	-	-	CASSSADTGELFF	TGTGCCAGCAGCTCGGCGGACACCGGGGAGCTGTTTTTT
TRBJ1-1	TRBV5-1	-	-	CASSLKVGGSNTEAFF	TGCGCCAGCAGCTTGAAGGTAGGGGGGTCGAACACTGAAGCTTTCTTT